The 18 T cell receptor beta chains reported below all come from one sample, sequenced in a study of T cell responses to AZD1222 COVID-19 vaccine. TCRdb keeps only in-frame clones here, not all; method: immunoSEQ multiplex PCR. The sample has around 160,000 clones; approximately 89% are singletons. This sample comprised peripheral blood, obtained on day 0 of AZD1222 vaccination. These TCRs come from an adult in good health.

This chain links TRBV4-3 with TRBJ2-3, with D uncertain. Trimming cost V 0 bases and J 5 bases, with 12 bases left between them. CDR1 and CDR2 from the germline V gene are LGHNA and YSLEER. The CDR3 length is 15 residues. Here the CDR3 DNA reads TGCGCCAGCAGCCAAGACGTACGACTGGGAGATACGCAGTATTTT. Amino acid sequence: CASSQDVRLGDTQYF.

Only one count was recorded for this clone. V gene TRBV28 combines with J gene TRBJ2-7; either TRBD1 or TRBD2 may fit D (5 bases each). CDR3 size: 11 residues. CDR1 is MDHEN, CDR2 SYDVKM, per germline. V was trimmed by 9 bases and J by 6 bases, leaving 12 bases between them. CDR3 sequence (DNA): TGTGCCAGTACTCAGGGACGCGAGCAGTACTTC. Translated: CASTQGREQYF.

V usage is TRBV2 and J usage is TRBJ2-1, with 9 positions matching TRBD1. The CDR3 sequence is 15 residues long. The junction had 5 bases not matched to a gene; V was cut back by 4 bases and J by 4 bases. Germline V lookup: CDR1 SNHLY, CDR2 FYNNEI. CDR3 DNA sequence: TGTGCCAGCAGTGCCACAGGGGGCGGGTACAATGAGCAGTTCTTC. Encoded protein: CASSATGGGYNEQFF.

The chain combines TRBV18 with TRBJ2-1; TRBD2 matches 11 bases. Germline-derived CDR1 and CDR2 are KGHSH and LQKENI. This CDR3 comprises 15 residues. Trimming removed 3 bases from V and 9 bases from J; junction bases left unmatched: 7. The CDR3 is CASSPRASGGTEQFF. The CDR3 DNA follows: TGTGCCAGCTCACCGAGGGCTAGCGGGGGGACTGAGCAGTTCTTC. Drawing the rest from reference TRBV18 and TRBJ2-1, the complete variable domain is NAGVMQNPRHLVRRRGQEARLRCSPMKGHSHVYWYRQLPEEGLKFMVYLQKENIIDESGMPKERFSAEFPKEGPSILRIQQVVRGDSAAYFCASSPRASGGTEQFFGPGTRLTVL.

The chain carries TRBV7-9 and TRBJ2-2, with D unclear. Germline V gene sequence: CDR1 SEHNR, CDR2 FQNEAQ (reference sequence). The CDR3 covers 13 residues. V was clipped by 2 bases and J by 3 bases, with 4 bases between them. The CDR3 reads CASSLSDTGELFF. The CDR3, as DNA: TGTGCCAGCAGCTTAAGCGACACCGGGGAGCTGTTTTTT.

The chain recombines TRBV2 with TRBJ1-2; weak D call: TRBD1 (6 bases). The V gene's germline CDR1 is SNHLY and CDR2 FYNNEI. The CDR3 spans 13 residues. V was pared by 7 bases and J by 5 bases, with 14 bases between. As DNA, the CDR3 is TGTGCCAGCATGGGAGGGACAATATATGGCTACACCTTC. Its protein is CASMGGTIYGYTF.

The V gene is TRBV7-3, the J gene TRBJ1-1, with no clear D. The CDR3 covers 13 residues. Per the germline V gene, CDR1 is SGHTA and CDR2 is FQGTGA. The V end was cut by 5 bases, the J end by 8 bases, with 15 bases between. The chain's CDR3 is CASSLDGDAEAFF. The CDR3 DNA reads as TGTGCCAGCAGCCTCGATGGGGATGCGGAAGCTTTCTTT.

There are a few counts of this clone. The rearrangement uses TRBV19 and TRBJ1-1; 8 bases agree with TRBD1. This CDR3 is 12 amino acids long. Trimming at V came to 4 bases and at J to 9 bases, leaving 4 bases not matched to a gene. Germline V gene data show CDR1 as LNHDA and CDR2 as SQIVND (reference sequence). The CDR3 protein is CASSTRTGKAFF. The CDR3 DNA reads TGTGCCAGTAGTACCCGGACAGGGAAAGCTTTCTTT.

V usage is TRBV21-1 and J usage is TRBJ2-2. TRBV21-1 is termed a pseudogene. This CDR3 region has 19 residues. Here the CDR3 DNA reads TGTGCCAGCAGCAAAAACGGTTACCTACGGAAAGTTAACACCGGGGAGCTGTTTTTT. It codes for CASSKNGYLRKVNTGELFF.

The chain carries TRBV14 and TRBJ1-2; perhaps TRBD1 as D (5 bases). Germline CDR1 and CDR2: SGHDN and FVKESK. The CDR3 runs 13 residues. Trimming took 3 bases from V and 6 from J, leaving 11 bases between them. The CDR3 nucleotides read TGTGCCAGCAGCCACAGGGAGGCACATGGCTACACCTTC. Protein product: CASSHREAHGYTF.

The chain uses TRBV12-5 and TRBJ1-2; D is uncertain. The V end lost 3 bases, the J end lost 2 bases, and 10 bases lay between the germline ends. In germline, CDR1 is LGHNT, CDR2 FRNRAP. This CDR3 is 14 amino acids long. CDR3 residues: CASGLGGTNYGYTF. The CDR3 DNA reads as TGTGCTAGTGGTTTAGGCGGTACCAACTATGGCTACACCTTC.

The rearrangement joins TRBV7-2 to TRBJ1-3; D perhaps matches TRBD1 (5 bases). Trimming removed 1 base from V and 2 bases from J, with 12 bases in between. The CDR3 sequence is 16 residues long. CDR1 and CDR2 from the germline V gene are SGHTA and FQGNSA. The CDR3 loop reads CASSLGGAATGNTIYF. CDR3 nucleotide sequence: TGTGCCAGCAGCTTAGGGGGCGCGGCTACTGGAAACACCATATATTTT.

CDR3 nucleotides: TGTGCCAGCACCCAAGTGGACAGGGGAGGCTACACCTTC. Its translation: CASTQVDRGGYTF. The genes are TRBV2 and TRBJ1-2; 9 nucleotides match TRBD1. Losses at the gene ends were 7 bases for V and 8 bases for J; bases not matched to a gene: 8. Germline loops: CDR1 SNHLY, CDR2 FYNNEI. This CDR3 spans 13 amino acids.

The chain is built from TRBV3-1 (or the pseudogene TRBV3-2) and TRBJ2-1; D gene ambiguous. The CDR3 has 12 residues. In germline, CDR1 is LGHDT, CDR2 YNNKEL (reference sequence). V lost 6 bases and J lost 12, with 15 bases in between. The CDR3 coding sequence is TGTGCCAGCAGTTCGAAGCGCCTGGTGCAGTTCTTC. It is translated as CASSSKRLVQFF.

The chain joins TRBV7-3 to TRBJ1-1; TRBD1 is a possible D gene (6 bases). V lost 5 bases to trimming and J lost 7 bases, with 14 bases between them. The CDR3 totals 13 residues. CDR1 SGHTA and CDR2 FQGTGA come from the germline V gene. Here the CDR3 DNA reads TGTGCCAGCAGCCCACGGGGGCTGAATGAAGCTTTCTTT. It codes for CASSPRGLNEAFF.

The J gene is TRBJ2-7, the V gene TRBV9; 8 bases are a match to TRBD1. V shed 3 bases, J shed 2 bases, and the junction held 4 bases outside the gene matches. In germline, CDR1 is SGDLS, CDR2 YYNGEE. The length of the CDR3 is 14 residues. CDR3 sequence (DNA): TGTGCCAGCAGCGCAACAGGGGGACCCTACGAGCAGTACTTC. Translation: CASSATGGPYEQYF. The full variable domain, completed using reference TRBV9 and TRBJ2-7, is DSGVTQTPKHLITATGQRVTLRCSPRSGDLSVYWYQQSLDQGLQFLIQYYNGEERAKGNILERFSAQQFPDLHSELNLSSLELGDSALYFCASSATGGPYEQYFGPGTRLTVT.

The chain couples TRBV10-1 to TRBJ2-7; D is undetermined. V gave up 0 bases and J gave up 2 bases, with 11 bases separating them. CDR3 length: 15 residues. Germline V gene lookup returns CDR1 WNHNN and CDR2 SYGVQD (reference sequence). Here the CDR3 reads CASSESPNVTYEQYF. The CDR3 coding sequence is TGCGCCAGCAGTGAGTCGCCCAACGTTACCTACGAGCAGTACTTC.

In nucleotides, the CDR3 is TGTGCCACCCTGGACCCGGCCTCCTACGAGCAGTACTTC. It encodes CATLDPASYEQYF. V and J are TRBV3-1 (or the pseudogene TRBV3-2) and TRBJ2-7; D is unresolved. The CDR3 has 13 residues. V lost 10 bases and J 0 bases, leaving 13 bases between the germline ends. Germline V gene lookup returns CDR1 LGHDT and CDR2 YNNKEL (reference sequence).